This TCR beta chain is from a study of shared clonotypes between healthy human individuals. Each sample came from a Caucasian adult donor living in Nashville, Tennessee. The CDR3 consists of 11 residues. Germline lookup yields CDR1 DFQATT and CDR2 SNEGSKA (reference sequence). V was clipped by 4 bases and J by 11 bases, with 15 bases between them. This table comes from immunoSEQ multiplex PCR, and its TCRdb copy is limited to in-frame clones, with some not included. This sample has 400,000 to 600,000 clones, with around 79% found just once. This rearrangement joins TRBV20-1 to TRBJ2-7, with no clear D. This receptor was obtained from a woman between 40 and 50 years old in good health. Some clones in this sample may be carry-over from other donors' samples. The sample comprised PBMCs. As DNA, the CDR3 is TGCAGTGCTACCGGCTCTTGGTTGGAGTACTTC. It is translated as CSATGSWLEYF.